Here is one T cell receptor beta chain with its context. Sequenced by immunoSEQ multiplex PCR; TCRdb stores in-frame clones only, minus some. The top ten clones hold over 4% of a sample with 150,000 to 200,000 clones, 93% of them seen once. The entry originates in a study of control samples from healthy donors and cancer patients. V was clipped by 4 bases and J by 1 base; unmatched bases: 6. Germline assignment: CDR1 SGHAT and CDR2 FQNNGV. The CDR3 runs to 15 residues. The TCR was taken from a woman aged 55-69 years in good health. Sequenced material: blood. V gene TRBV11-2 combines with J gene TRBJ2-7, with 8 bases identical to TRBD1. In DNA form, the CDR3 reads TGTGCCAGCAGCTCACGACAGGGGCTTTCCTACGAGCAGTACTTC. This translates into CASSSRQGLSYEQYF.